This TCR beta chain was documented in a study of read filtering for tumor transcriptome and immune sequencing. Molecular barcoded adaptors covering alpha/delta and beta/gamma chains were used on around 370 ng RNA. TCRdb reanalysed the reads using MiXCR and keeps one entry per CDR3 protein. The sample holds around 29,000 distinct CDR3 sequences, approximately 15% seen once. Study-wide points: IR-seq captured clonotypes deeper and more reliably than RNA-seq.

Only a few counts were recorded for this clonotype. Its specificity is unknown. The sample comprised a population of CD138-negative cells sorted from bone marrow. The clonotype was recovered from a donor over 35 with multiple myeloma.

The CDR3: CASSQETLAGGPYEQYF. In nucleotides, the CDR3 is TGTGCCAGCAGCCAAGAAACTCTAGCGGGAGGGCCGTACGAGCAGTACTTC. The chain links TRBV4-2 to TRBJ2-7; 12 positions match TRBD2. V was pared by 0 bases and J by 4 bases, with 7 bases of the junction left unmatched. There are 17 residues in the CDR3. Germline CDR1 and CDR2: LGHNA and YNFKEQ.